This T cell receptor (beta chain) was captured by sequencing in a study of monozygotic twins with inflammatory bowel disease. In the case of this clonotype: The antigen is not known.

Notes on the study in general: IBD patients, compared with healthy twins, shared fewer clonotypes with others (especially with disease activity).

Addition of UMIs with a 6-nucleotide sample barcode was achieved by template switching. For each CDR3 protein, TCRdb gives one entry from its re-call of the 5' RACE reads, without DNA. The sample data list roughly 300,000 distinct CDR3 sequences. Researchers isolated total RNA from whole blood without sorting T cells. The CDR3 is 16 residues long. CDR1 and CDR2 from the germline V gene are LGHNA and YSLEER. This TCR was recovered from a human donor with ulcerative colitis or Crohn's disease, or a healthy co-twin of an affected twin (not recorded which). The gene calls are TRBV4-3 and TRBJ2-6; lacking DNA, the TRBD2 call made by TCRdb goes unchecked. The sample consisted of blood. The CDR3 loop reads CASSQVAARGANVLTF.